These 22 T cell receptor beta chains originate from one sample sequenced in a study of cytomegalovirus exposure and HLA in healthy donors (dated by TCRdb to about 2017). The library was made by the immunoSEQ multiplex PCR assay. TCRdb carries this immuneACCESS record with in-frame sequences only. Its versions omit some clonotypes, under half of them owing to an unresolved V gene in the studies checked, with the rest unexplained. For this sample the table gives 100,000 to 150,000 clones, of which approximately 87% were detected only once. The ten top clones hold under 2.5% of the sample. The sequenced sample consisted of PBMCs. The receptors derive from a woman aged 25 to 39 in good health and CMV-seronegative.

The genes are TRBV4-3 and TRBJ2-3; the D is unclear. Between the trimmed V and J ends, which lost 3 bases and 0 bases, there was a span of 10 bases. The germline V gene has CDR1 LGHNA and CDR2 YSLEER. The CDR3 contains 15 residues. Here the CDR3 DNA reads TGCGCCAGCAGCCACCAAAAGGAGAGCACAGATACGCAGTATTTT. It translates to CASSHQKESTDTQYF.

This clone has a single count. A read error is the likely source, as a far larger clone sits one nucleotide away. The chain links TRBV5-6 to TRBJ1-3, with a weak D call TRBD1 (6 bases). CDR1 is SGHDT and CDR2 is YYEEEE in the germline V gene. This CDR3 has 14 residues. The V end lost 0 bases, the J end lost 4 bases, and 8 bases lay between the germline ends. CDR3 sequence (DNA): TGTGCCAGCAGCTTGGGACAGGCAGGAAACACCATATATTTT. It translates to CASSLGQAGNTIYF.

The V call is TRBV4-1, the J call TRBJ1-5; D is unclear. The V gene's germline CDR1 is MGHRA and CDR2 YSYEKL. The CDR3 runs to 15 residues. The germline V and J ends were trimmed by 3 bases and 6 bases, with 15 bases remaining between them. This CDR3 reads CASSHRGEGGQPQHF. The CDR3 DNA is TGCGCCAGCAGCCACAGAGGAGAAGGAGGTCAGCCCCAGCATTTT.

The genes are TRBV7-9 and TRBJ2-1, with D tentatively TRBD1 (6 bases). CDR3 size: 15 residues. From germline, CDR1 is SEHNR and CDR2 FQNEAQ (reference sequence). Trimming removed 5 bases from V and 12 bases from J, with 23 bases in between. CDR3 nucleotide sequence: TGTGCCAGCAGCCTGACTCAGGGGAACAATCCACGGCAGTTCTTC. As protein: CASSLTQGNNPRQFF.

This chain connects TRBV2 to TRBJ1-1; D unclear. V was clipped by 6 bases and J by 5 bases, with 19 bases between them. The CDR3 consists of 15 residues. CDR1 and CDR2 (germline): SNHLY, FYNNEI. CDR3 sequence: CASSPRLPEATEAFF. The CDR3 nucleotides are TGTGCCAGCAGCCCCCGCCTCCCGGAGGCAACTGAAGCTTTCTTT.

The V call is TRBV6-1, the J call TRBJ2-7; tentatively, D is TRBD1 (6 bases). This CDR3 is built from 15 residues. Germline assignment: CDR1 MNHNS and CDR2 SASEGT. Trimming removed 1 base at V and 3 bases at J, with 13 bases between. CDR3 in DNA: TGTGCCAGCAGTGAAGGCAGGGGATTTAACTACGAGCAGTACTTC. Its protein product is CASSEGRGFNYEQYF.

The chain couples TRBV7-9 to TRBJ2-5; D unclear. The CDR3 sequence is 15 residues long. V lost 3 bases and J lost 2, with 13 bases in between. Germline V CDR1 and CDR2: SEHNR, FQNEAQ (reference sequence). CDR3 sequence: CASSFKSTHQETQYF. CDR3 DNA: TGTGCCAGCAGCTTTAAGAGTACGCATCAAGAGACCCAGTACTTC.

The rearrangement uses TRBV7-9 and TRBJ2-3; D possibly corresponds to TRBD2 (5 bases). Germline-derived CDR1 and CDR2 are SEHNR and FQNEAQ (reference sequence). Trimming removed 6 bases at V and 3 bases at J, with 19 bases between. The CDR3 extends over 16 amino acids. This CDR3 reads CASSPPSLRETDTQYF. In DNA, the CDR3 is TGTGCCAGCAGTCCACCCAGCCTCCGGGAAACAGATACGCAGTATTTT.

The chain carries TRBV14 and TRBJ1-6; a weak D match, TRBD1 (6 bases). V was clipped by 2 bases and J by 5 bases, with 16 bases between them. The CDR3 is made up of 17 amino acids. Germline values: CDR1 SGHDN, CDR2 FVKESK. The CDR3, as DNA: TGTGCCAGCAGCCAACCCTCCCAACAGGGTCATAATTCACCCCTCCACTTT. Translating it yields CASSQPSQQGHNSPLHF. Looking up the rest from reference TRBV14 and TRBJ1-6 gives the full variable domain: EAGVTQFPSHSVIEKGQTVTLRCDPISGHDNLYWYRRVMGKEIKFLLHFVKESKQDESGMPNNRFLAERTGGTYSTLKVQPAELEDSGVYFCASSQPSQQGHNSPLHFGNGTRLTVT.

This sequence joins TRBV6-4 and TRBJ2-3; perhaps TRBD2 as D (5 bases). CDR3 size: 14 residues. Germline CDR1 reads MRHNA; CDR2 reads SNTAGT. Trimming left V 4 bases short and J 0 bases short, with 8 bases between. The CDR3 coding sequence is TGTGCCAGCAGTGTTGAGGGAAGCACAGATACGCAGTATTTT. It encodes CASSVEGSTDTQYF.

V usage is TRBV2 and J usage is TRBJ2-3; TRBD2 aligns across 12 bases. The V gene's germline CDR1 is SNHLY and CDR2 FYNNEI. The CDR3 length is 16 residues. Germline trimming cut 8 bases from V and 3 bases from J; bases unmatched to any gene: 9. CDR3 sequence reads: CASATLAGGPTDTQYF. Written as DNA, the CDR3 is TGTGCCAGCGCAACCCTAGCGGGGGGGCCAACAGATACGCAGTATTTT.

The chain recombines TRBV7-9 with TRBJ2-3; unclear D gene. V was shortened by 3 bases and J by 2 bases, with 15 bases between the two germline ends. Germline V gene lookup returns CDR1 SEHNR and CDR2 FQNEAQ (reference sequence). The CDR3 covers 16 residues. CDR3 amino acids: CASSLVIDTATDTQYF. In DNA, the CDR3 is TGTGCCAGCAGCTTGGTTATAGACACGGCCACAGATACGCAGTATTTT.

This chain joins TRBV11-3 and TRBJ2-1, with 9 nucleotides matching TRBD2. The CDR3 length is 15 residues. V lost 0 bases, J lost 3 bases, and 0 bases stayed unmatched. CDR1 and CDR2 from the germline V gene are SGHNT and YENEEA. CDR3 DNA sequence: TGTGCCAGCAGCTTAGAACTAGCGGGCTACAATGAGCAGTTCTTC. It encodes CASSLELAGYNEQFF.

The chain is built from TRBV29-1 and TRBJ1-2, with a possible D match to TRBD1 (5 bases). The CDR3 has 17 residues. Trimming took 2 bases from V and 4 from J, leaving 23 bases between them. Per germline, CDR1 SQVTM and CDR2 ANQGSEA. The CDR3 region is CSVEKGPLPGGGYGYTF. CDR3 in DNA: TGCAGCGTTGAAAAGGGACCCCTACCTGGGGGGGGCTATGGCTACACCTTC.

CDR3 coding DNA: TGCAGCGTTGGGACAGGGGCGGTTAACGAGCAGTACTTC. Protein: CSVGTGAVNEQYF. The chain combines TRBV29-1 with TRBJ2-7, with 9 bases that match TRBD1. V lost 4 bases, J lost 5 bases, and 6 bases stayed unmatched. Germline V gene data show CDR1 as SQVTM and CDR2 as ANQGSEA. The length of the CDR3 is 13 residues.

The chain joins TRBV28 to TRBJ1-2, with D possibly TRBD1 on 5 matching bases. CDR1 is MDHEN, CDR2 SYDVKM, per germline. CDR3 size: 14 residues. The V end lost 10 bases, the J end lost 5 bases, and 20 bases lay between the germline ends. The CDR3 reads CATRSGGEGYGYTF. The CDR3 DNA follows: TGTGCCACCAGGTCGGGGGGGGAGGGATATGGCTACACCTTC.

This sequence joins TRBV6-4 and TRBJ2-3, with a tentative D call TRBD2 (7 bases). The CDR3 is 16 residues long. The V end lost 6 bases, the J end lost 0 bases, and 16 bases lay between the germline ends. Germline V gene lookup returns CDR1 MRHNA and CDR2 SNTAGT. The CDR3 bases are TGTGCCAGCAGCCCCGTAGGGGGGGTCAGCACAGATACGCAGTATTTT. This translates into CASSPVGGVSTDTQYF.

There are a few counts of this clone. Here the CDR3 DNA reads TGTGCCAGCAGCACCGGGACAGAGCCTTACGAGCAGTACTTC. Translated: CASSTGTEPYEQYF. The gene calls are TRBV7-2 and TRBJ2-7; 7 bases are a match to TRBD1. The CDR3 is made up of 14 amino acids. The junction had 8 bases not matched to a gene; V was cut back by 5 bases and J by 4 bases. Germline loops: CDR1 SGHTA, CDR2 FQGNSA.

This chain uses TRBV27 with TRBJ2-7; the match to TRBD1 covers 9 bases. The germline V gene has CDR1 MNHEY and CDR2 SMNVEV (reference sequence). The CDR3 extends over 15 amino acids. V gave up 5 bases and J gave up 2 bases; unmatched junction bases: 7. In DNA, the CDR3 is TGTGCCAGCAGTGCCCCGGGACAGGGCCCCTACGAGCAGTACTTC. It translates to CASSAPGQGPYEQYF.

V usage is TRBV5-5 and J usage is TRBJ2-7; TRBD2 agrees at 11 bases. V dropped 0 bases and J dropped 0; count of bases not matched to a gene: 5. This CDR3 is 17 amino acids long. Germline CDR1 and CDR2: SGHKS and YYEKEE (reference sequence). CDR3 coding DNA: TGTGCCAGCAGCTTGGATCTTCTAGCGGGGGGCTCCTACGAGCAGTACTTC. It translates to CASSLDLLAGGSYEQYF.

The chain has TRBV4-1 and TRBJ1-1, with D tentatively TRBD1 (5 bases). Trimming took 3 bases from V and 4 from J, leaving 15 bases between them. The CDR3 is made up of 15 amino acids. CDR1 is MGHRA and CDR2 is YSYEKL in the germline V gene. In DNA form, the CDR3 reads TGCGCCAGCAGCCACCCAGGGCAGGGTAGCACTGAAGCTTTCTTT. It encodes CASSHPGQGSTEAFF.

The rearrangement links TRBV11-2 to TRBJ1-4; tentative D call: TRBD1 (6 bases). The CDR3 is 14 amino acids. Deletions cut 3 bases from V and 4 bases from J, with 9 bases between. Germline V gene lookup returns CDR1 SGHAT and CDR2 FQNNGV. Here the CDR3 DNA reads TGTGCCAGCAGCTTTGGGACACTTAATGAAAAACTGTTTTTT. Its protein product is CASSFGTLNEKLFF.